The clone carrying this T cell receptor (beta chain) came up a few times. Its cognate antigen is unknown. The sample comes from a study of cytomegalovirus exposure and HLA in healthy donors. General observations from the study: No immune exposure information besides CMV serostatus was available.

The PCR employed 60 Vbeta primers together with 13 Jbeta primers. Some clones are missing from TCRdb's copy, which holds only in-frame ones; the method was immunoSEQ multiplex PCR. The top ten hold 2% to 2.5% of the sample, which has about 89,000 clones, around 60% seen once. The CDR3 runs 14 residues. V lost 0 bases to trimming and J lost 9 bases, with 15 bases between them. The germline V gene has CDR1 SGDLS and CDR2 YYNGEE. The TCR originated in a human donor in good health. The chain recombines TRBV9 with TRBJ1-1, with a weak D call TRBD1 (5 bases). The sequenced sample was PBMCs. DNA of the CDR3: TGTGCCAGCAGCGTAGTACCACTCGGGGGGAAAGCTTTCTTT. The encoded protein is CASSVVPLGGKAFF.